This entry describes one TCR beta chain. The CDR3 extends over 15 amino acids. V trimming: 2 bases; J trimming: 3 bases; junction bases outside the gene matches: 4. Germline V lookup: CDR1 MNHNY, CDR2 SVGAGI (reference sequence). TCRdb's copy holds only in-frame clones and misses some; the assay was immunoSEQ multiplex PCR. In the table there are about 95,000 clones, roughly nine tenths of which are singletons. The data stem from a study of control samples from healthy donors and cancer patients. This TCR came from a woman between 70 and 85 years old in good health. The rearrangement joins TRBV6-6 to TRBJ2-7, with 10 bases that match TRBD2. What was sequenced was blood. CDR3 sequence reads: CASSYGLAELYEQYF. The CDR3 region has the DNA TGTGCCAGCAGTTACGGACTAGCGGAGCTCTACGAGCAGTACTTC.